This T cell receptor beta chain was profiled in a study of OX40 agonist ivuxolimab in advanced cancers. Findings and caveats of the study: CD4+ and CD8+ blood T cells expanded clonally by week 6 at 0.1 to 3.0 mg/kg. In general, CD8+ T cells held more expanded clones than CD4+ did, on average.

This CDR3 has 14 amino acids. Germline loops: CDR1 SEHNR, CDR2 FQNEAQ (reference sequence). Trimming pared 4 bases from V and 3 bases from J, leaving 13 bases between. Profiling relied on immunoSEQ multiplex PCR, and the TCRdb table lists in-frame clones only, not all of them. The repertoire has fewer than 95,000 clones, around 84% of them found once; the top ten carry 6.6%. This clone was seen just once. What it recognizes is unknown. The J gene is TRBJ2-7, the V gene TRBV7-9; unclear D gene. This TCR was sampled from an adult with an advanced solid tumor such as melanoma, head and neck, liver or kidney cancer. Sequenced material: CD4+ or CD8+ T cells sorted from blood, taken in a trial of the OX40 agonist ivuxolimab. The DNA of the CDR3 is TGTGCCAGCAGCTCCACGTCGAGTAACTACGAGCAGTACTTC. Translating it yields CASSSTSSNYEQYF.